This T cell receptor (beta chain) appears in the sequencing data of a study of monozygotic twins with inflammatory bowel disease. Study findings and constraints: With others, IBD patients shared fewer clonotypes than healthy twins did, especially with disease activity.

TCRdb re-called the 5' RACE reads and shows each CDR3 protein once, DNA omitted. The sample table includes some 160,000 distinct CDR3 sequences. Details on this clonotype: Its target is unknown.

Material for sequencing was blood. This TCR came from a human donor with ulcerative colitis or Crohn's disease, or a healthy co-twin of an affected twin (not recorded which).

The CDR3 sequence: CAWSAGQGGTEAFF. The chain joins TRBV30 to TRBJ1-1; there is no DNA to check the TCRdb D call of TRBD1. Per germline, CDR1 GTSNPN and CDR2 SVGIG (reference sequence). CDR3 size: 14 residues.